This T cell receptor beta chain was documented in a study of cytomegalovirus exposure and HLA in healthy donors. Researchers ran the PCR with 60 Vbeta and 13 Jbeta primers. Profiling relied on immunoSEQ multiplex PCR, and the TCRdb table lists in-frame clones only, not all of them. The table shows roughly 130,000 clones, with 80% to 90% occurring only once. Findings of the study overall: 87-base-pair reads could not separate some V segments, including TRBV6-2 and TRBV6-3. In a later analysis, around 18,000 TCR beta sequences were associated with HLA alleles at 0.05 false discovery rate. The authors reported that TCR beta sequences could predict HLA-A and HLA-B alleles. These predictions were accurate for most subjects in the first cohort. In vitro assays verified that three CMV-associated chains recognized CMV antigens specifically.

About this clone: Its antigen remains unknown. Other nucleotide sequences in the sample specify the same CDR3.

Germline lookup yields CDR1 SGHVS and CDR2 FQNEAQ. The V segment lost 5 bases and the J segment 5 bases; nucleotides outside the gene matches: 13. CDR3 length: 17 residues. Sequencing used PBMCs. The receptor was isolated from a woman in her thirties or forties in good health and CMV-seropositive. The chain is built from TRBV7-8 and TRBJ2-1, with 9 bases identical to TRBD2. This CDR3 reads CASSLPLRLAVHNEQFF. The DNA for the CDR3 is TGTGCCAGCAGCCTGCCCCTCCGACTAGCGGTCCACAATGAGCAGTTCTTC.